The next 8 T cell receptor beta chains were all read from a single sample in a study of T cell changes during pregnancy in multiple sclerosis. Assay used: immunoSEQ multiplex PCR; TCRdb lists only in-frame clones, some missing. The data show around 21,000 clones, roughly nine tenths seen once. Here the sequenced sample was CD8+ T cells from peripheral blood mononuclear cells, taken in the third trimester of pregnancy. The origin of the receptors is a female donor in good health, enrolled as a control in a pregnancy study.

The J gene is TRBJ2-7, the V gene TRBV4-3, with 13 bases identical to TRBD2. This CDR3 comprises 15 residues. V shed 3 bases and J 3 bases; nucleotides not matched to a gene: 2. CDR1 and CDR2 (germline): LGHNA, YSLEER. The CDR3 protein is CASSQGTSGIYEQYF. CDR3 bases: TGCGCCAGCAGCCAGGGGACTAGCGGGATCTACGAGCAGTACTTC.

The rearrangement uses TRBV4-1 and TRBJ1-2; D uncertain. Germline CDR1 MGHRA, CDR2 YSYEKL. V was cut by 7 bases and J by 4 bases, with 16 bases left in between. This CDR3 is 14 amino acids long. The CDR3 reads CASTRPGEGYGYTF. CDR3 nucleotide sequence: TGCGCCAGCACTCGACCCGGGGAGGGCTATGGCTACACCTTC.

The V call is TRBV11-3, the J call TRBJ2-1; TRBD2 agrees at 9 bases. The junction had 10 bases not matched to a gene; V was cut back by 4 bases and J by 3 bases. The CDR3 sequence is 17 residues long. Germline V gene sequence: CDR1 SGHNT, CDR2 YENEEA. DNA of the CDR3: TGTGCCAGCAGCTCCGCGTATAGCGGGAGTATCTACAATGAGCAGTTCTTC. Its translation is CASSSAYSGSIYNEQFF.

The genes are TRBV5-1 and TRBJ2-1; weak D call: TRBD2 (6 bases). The CDR3 is made up of 15 amino acids. The V end was cut by 0 bases, the J end by 0 bases, with 7 bases between. The germline V gene encodes CDR1 SGHRS and CDR2 YFSETQ. For the CDR3, the DNA is TGCGCCAGCAGCTTGGGCGGGATCTCCTACAATGAGCAGTTCTTC. Translating it yields CASSLGGISYNEQFF.

The V and J genes are TRBV7-8 and TRBJ1-5; D is unclear. CDR3 size: 14 residues. V was trimmed by 6 bases and J by 4 bases, leaving 13 bases between them. The germline gives CDR1 SGHVS, CDR2 FQNEAQ. CDR3 protein: CASSRGRGNQPQHF. CDR3 in DNA: TGTGCCAGCAGTCGTGGACGGGGAAATCAGCCCCAGCATTTT. The whole variable domain, remainder taken from reference TRBV7-8 and TRBJ1-5, is GAGVSQSPRYKVAKRGQDVALRCDPISGHVSLFWYQQALGQGPEFLTYFQNEAQLDKSGLPSDRFFAERPEGSVSTLKIQRTQQEDSAVYLCASSRGRGNQPQHFGDGTRLSIL.

The genes are TRBV6-6 and TRBJ1-1, with 10 bases that match TRBD1. V dropped 4 bases and J dropped 2; count of bases not matched to a gene: 7. Germline CDR1 is MNHNY and CDR2 is SVGAGI (reference sequence). This CDR3 is built from 16 residues. The chain's CDR3 is CASSLPTGGYNTEAFF. The DNA of the CDR3 is TGTGCCAGCAGTTTGCCGACAGGGGGCTATAACACTGAAGCTTTCTTT.

This chain joins TRBV18 and TRBJ2-5; no definite D call. Trimming removed 0 bases from V and 0 bases from J, with 5 bases in between. Per the germline V gene, CDR1 is KGHSH and CDR2 is LQKENI. The CDR3 extends over 14 amino acids. The CDR3 nucleotides are TGTGCCAGCTCACCACCGAGGTACCAAGAGACCCAGTACTTC. Translating it yields CASSPPRYQETQYF.

This rearrangement joins TRBV2 to TRBJ2-1; D is possibly TRBD2 (5 bases). Germline CDR1 and CDR2: SNHLY and FYNNEI. The V gene lost 6 bases and the J gene lost 15 bases, with 18 bases spanning the gap. The CDR3 sequence is 12 residues long. The CDR3 DNA sequence: TGTGCCAGCAGCAGCGGACTCCCCCTTCCGTTCTTC. It translates to CASSSGLPLPFF.